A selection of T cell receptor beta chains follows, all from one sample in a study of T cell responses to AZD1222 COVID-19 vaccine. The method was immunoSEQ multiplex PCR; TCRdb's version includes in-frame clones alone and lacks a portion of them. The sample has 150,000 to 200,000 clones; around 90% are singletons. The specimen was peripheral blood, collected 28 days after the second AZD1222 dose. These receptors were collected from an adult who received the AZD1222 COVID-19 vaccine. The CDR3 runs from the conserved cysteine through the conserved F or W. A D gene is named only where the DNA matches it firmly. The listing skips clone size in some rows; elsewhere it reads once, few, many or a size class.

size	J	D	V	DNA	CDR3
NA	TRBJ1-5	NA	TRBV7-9	TGTGCCAGCAGCTTAGCGTTCGGTAGCAATCAGCCCCAGCATTTT	CASSLAFGSNQPQHF
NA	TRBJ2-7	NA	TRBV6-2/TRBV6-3	TGTGCCAGCCGCCGGAGGGCCAGTGCCTACGAGCAGTACTTC	CASRRRASAYEQYF
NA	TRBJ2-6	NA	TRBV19	TGTGCCAGTAGTATAGAACATACTGGGGCCAACGTCCTGACTTTC	CASSIEHTGANVLTF
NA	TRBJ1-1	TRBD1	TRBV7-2	TGTGCCAGCAGCGTCCCGGGACAGGGTCGGCGGTCCGCTTTGTCAGCTTTCTTT	CASSVPGQGRRSALSAFF
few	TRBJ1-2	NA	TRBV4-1	TGCGCCAGCAGCCAAGATCCCGGGACCCTCGTGTTTTATGGCTACACCTTC	CASSQDPGTLVFYGYTF
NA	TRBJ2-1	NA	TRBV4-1	TGCGCCAGCGCCATAAGGGGTCACTCCTACAATGAGCAGTTCTTC	CASAIRGHSYNEQFF
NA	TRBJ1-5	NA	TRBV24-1	TGTGCCACCAGTGACCCTAATCAGCCCCAGCATTTT	CATSDPNQPQHF
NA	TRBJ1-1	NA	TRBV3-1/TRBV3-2	TGTGCCAGCAGCTCCCACAGGATCCCTGAAGCTTTCTTT	CASSSHRIPEAFF
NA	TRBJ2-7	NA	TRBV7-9	TGTGCCAGCAGCTTAGCTAGGGCAGGGGATGGCTACGAGCAGTACTTC	CASSLARAGDGYEQYF
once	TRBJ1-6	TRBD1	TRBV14	TGTGCCAGCAGCCAAGTTACAGGGGAGTCACCCCTCCACTTT	CASSQVTGESPLHF
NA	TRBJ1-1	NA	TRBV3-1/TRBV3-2	TGTGCCAGCAGCCAAGAGGGGCGATCGAAAGCTTTCTTT	CASSQEGRSKAFF
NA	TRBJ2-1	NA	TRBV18	TGTGCCAGCTCACCGGCGCGAGACAATGAGCAGTTCTTC	CASSPARDNEQFF
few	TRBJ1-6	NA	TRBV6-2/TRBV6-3	TGTGCCAGCAGTTACTCTCGGCCGAGGGATTCACCCCTCCACTTT	CASSYSRPRDSPLHF
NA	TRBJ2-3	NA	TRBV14	TGTGCCAGCAGCCAAGATGGGGGACCGCTGGATACGCAGTATTTT	CASSQDGGPLDTQYF
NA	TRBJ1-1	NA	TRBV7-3	TGTGCCAGCAGCTTAGGAAGGTGGACTGAAGCTTTCTTT	CASSLGRWTEAFF
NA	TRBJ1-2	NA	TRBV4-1	TGCGCCAGCAGCCAATCCCTGGGCGGGGTCTATGGCTACACCTTC	CASSQSLGGVYGYTF
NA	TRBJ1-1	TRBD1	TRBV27	TGTGCCAGCAGTAGGGAACAGGGGGAAGCTTTCTTT	CASSREQGEAFF
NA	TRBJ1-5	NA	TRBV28	TGTGCCAGCAGCAAGGGGCGGGGCAATCAGCCCCAGCATTTT	CASSKGRGNQPQHF
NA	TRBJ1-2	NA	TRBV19	TGTGCCAGTAAATTGGGGCAGCTCTATGGCTACACCTTC	CASKLGQLYGYTF
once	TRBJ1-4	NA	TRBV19	TGTGCCAGTAGGGATCCGGGACGGGGCAATGAAAAACTGTTTTTT	CASRDPGRGNEKLFF
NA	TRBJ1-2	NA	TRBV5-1	TGCGCCAGCAGCTTGGATTCAGGGGTTGGCTATGGCTACACCTTC	CASSLDSGVGYGYTF
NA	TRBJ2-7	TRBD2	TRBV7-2	TGTGCCAGCAGCTTACGACTAGCCGAGGGTTACGAGCAGTACTTC	CASSLRLAEGYEQYF
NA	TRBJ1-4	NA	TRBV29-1	TGCAGCGTTGGGGGCAGCCAACTTGAAAAACTGTTTTTT	CSVGGSQLEKLFF
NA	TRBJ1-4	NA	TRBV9	TGTGCCAGCAGCGTAGACGGGGGCCTTAATGAAAAACTGTTTTTT	CASSVDGGLNEKLFF
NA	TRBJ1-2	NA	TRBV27	TGTGCCAGCAGCCCTAACCGACAGGCCAATGTCGAGAATGGCTACACCTTC	CASSPNRQANVENGYTF
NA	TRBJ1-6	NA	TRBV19	TGTGCCAGTAGTCTCACGACCGGTCGGAATTCACCCCTCCACTTT	CASSLTTGRNSPLHF
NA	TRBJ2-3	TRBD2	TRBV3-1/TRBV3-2	TGTGCCAGCAGCCGGGACTCTAGCGGGGGGAACACAGATACGCAGTATTTT	CASSRDSSGGNTDTQYF
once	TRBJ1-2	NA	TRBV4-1	TGCGCCAGCAGCCAAGCAACGTGGGACGCAAATAACTATGGCTACACCTTC	CASSQATWDANNYGYTF
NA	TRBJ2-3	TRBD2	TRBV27	TGTGCCAGCAGCGGACTAGCGGGGGGGTTGGCGTCCACAGATACGCAGTATTTT	CASSGLAGGLASTDTQYF
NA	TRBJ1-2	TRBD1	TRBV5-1	TGCGCCAGCAGCCCCGGGACAGGGCCTTATGGCTACACCTTC	CASSPGTGPYGYTF
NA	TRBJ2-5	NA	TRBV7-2	TGTGCCAGCAGCCTATCTAGCAGGGGGGAAGAGACCCAGTACTTC	CASSLSSRGEETQYF
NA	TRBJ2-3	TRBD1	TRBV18	TGTGCCAGCTCCGGACAGGGGGCTTCTGACACAGATACGCAGTATTTT	CASSGQGASDTDTQYF
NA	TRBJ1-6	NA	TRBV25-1	TGTGCCAGCAGTGATCTTTTGGGGGTGAATTCACCCCTCCACTTT	CASSDLLGVNSPLHF
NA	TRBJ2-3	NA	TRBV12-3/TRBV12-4	TGTGCCAGCAGTTGGGGTAGGCCAGATACGCAGTATTTT	CASSWGRPDTQYF
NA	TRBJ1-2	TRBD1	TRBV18	TGTGCCAGCTCACCTTCGGGACAGCGATCTAACTATGGCTACACCTTC	CASSPSGQRSNYGYTF
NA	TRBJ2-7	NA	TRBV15	TGTGCCACCAGCCCGGGGGTTGGGGATGGCTCCTACGAGCAGTACTTC	CATSPGVGDGSYEQYF
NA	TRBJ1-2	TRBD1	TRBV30	TGTGCCTGGAGTACAAACAGGGGCTATGGCTACACCTTC	CAWSTNRGYGYTF
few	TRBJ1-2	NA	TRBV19	TGTGCCAGTAGTATAGTAGCGGGGGCTACTAACTATGGCTACACCTTC	CASSIVAGATNYGYTF
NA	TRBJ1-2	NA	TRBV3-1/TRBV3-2	TGTGCCAGCAGCCGTCCGAACGGTGGTGGCTACACCTTC	CASSRPNGGGYTF
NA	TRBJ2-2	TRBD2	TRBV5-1	TGCGCCAGCAGCTCCGGACTAGCGGGGGGTACCGGGGAGCTGTTTTTT	CASSSGLAGGTGELFF
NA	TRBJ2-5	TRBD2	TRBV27	TGTGCCAGCAGCCCGAGCGGGGGCCTTCAAGAGACCCAGTACTTC	CASSPSGGLQETQYF
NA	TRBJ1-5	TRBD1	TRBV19	TGTGCCAGTAATCAGGGGGCGCGGAATCAGCCCCAGCATTTT	CASNQGARNQPQHF
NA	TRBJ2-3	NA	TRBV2	TGTGCCAGCACCACCTTGGGGGCCGGCACAGATACGCAGTATTTT	CASTTLGAGTDTQYF
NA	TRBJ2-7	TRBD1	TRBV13	TGTGCCAGCAGCGAATCTCGGGACAGGGAGCTCGTGCAGTACTTC	CASSESRDRELVQYF
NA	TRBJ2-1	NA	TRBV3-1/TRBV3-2	TGTGCCAGCAGCCAAGGGAATTGGGTCTTC	CASSQGNWVF
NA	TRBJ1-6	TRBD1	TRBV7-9	TGTGCCAGCAGCTTGAGAACAGGGGCCTCACCCCTCCACTTT	CASSLRTGASPLHF
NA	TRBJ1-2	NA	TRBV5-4	TGTGCCAGCAGCTTGCGGGGGTCCTATGGCTACACCTTC	CASSLRGSYGYTF
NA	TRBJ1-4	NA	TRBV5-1	TGCGCCAGCAGCCCAGGACGAATTAATGAAAAACTGTTTTTT	CASSPGRINEKLFF